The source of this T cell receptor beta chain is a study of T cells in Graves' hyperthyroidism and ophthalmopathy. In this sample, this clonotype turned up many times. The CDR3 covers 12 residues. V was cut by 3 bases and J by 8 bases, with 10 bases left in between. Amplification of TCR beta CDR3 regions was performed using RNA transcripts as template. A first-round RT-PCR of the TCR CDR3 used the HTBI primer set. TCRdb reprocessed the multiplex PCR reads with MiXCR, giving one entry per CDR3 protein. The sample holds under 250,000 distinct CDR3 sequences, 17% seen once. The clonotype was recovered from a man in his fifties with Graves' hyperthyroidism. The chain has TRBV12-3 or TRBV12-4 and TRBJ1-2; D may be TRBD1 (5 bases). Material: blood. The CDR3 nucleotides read TGTGCCAGCAGTTTCTTCAGGGTAGGCTACACCTTC. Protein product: CASSFFRVGYTF.